The sequence of this T cell receptor (beta chain) was determined in a study of blood T cell repertoires in COVID-19. Authors' methods: Nucleated cell number was recorded as an estimate derived from reference gene primer amplification. The method was immunoSEQ multiplex PCR; TCRdb's version includes in-frame clones alone and lacks a portion of them. The V and J calls and clone size come from that table; D and trimming were worked out from the DNA. The sample includes fewer than 350,000 clones, around 91% seen only once; the top ten take about 1.8%. Participants came from fewer than 25 US areas, aged about 18 to 95 years. The source is a woman between 18 and 30 years old with acute COVID-19. Source material: PBMCs or T cells enriched from blood (not recorded which).

The CDR3 nucleotides are TGTGCCAGCAGCCCTGACGTGAAGGGGACCGGGGAGCTGTTTTTT. This translates into CASSPDVKGTGELFF. The genes are TRBV7-9 and TRBJ2-2; D might be TRBD1 (5 bases). The CDR3 is made up of 15 amino acids. Germline assignment: CDR1 SEHNR and CDR2 FQNEAQ (reference sequence). V gave up 5 bases and J gave up 5 bases, with 15 bases separating them.